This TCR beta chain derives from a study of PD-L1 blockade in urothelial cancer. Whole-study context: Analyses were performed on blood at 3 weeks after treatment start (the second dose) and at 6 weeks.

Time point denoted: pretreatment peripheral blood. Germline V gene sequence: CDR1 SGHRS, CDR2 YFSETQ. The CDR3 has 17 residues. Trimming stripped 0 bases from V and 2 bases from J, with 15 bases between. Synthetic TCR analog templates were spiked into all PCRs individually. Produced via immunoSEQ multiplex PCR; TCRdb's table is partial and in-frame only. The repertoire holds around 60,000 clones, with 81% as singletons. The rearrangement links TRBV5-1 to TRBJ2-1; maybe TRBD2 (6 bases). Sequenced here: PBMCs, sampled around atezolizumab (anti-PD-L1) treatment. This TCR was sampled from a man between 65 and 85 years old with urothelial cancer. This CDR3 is CASSLGLGSGTYNEQFF. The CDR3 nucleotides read TGCGCCAGCAGCTTGGGGCTCGGTAGCGGCACCTACAATGAGCAGTTCTTC.